This T cell receptor beta chain comes out of a study of cytomegalovirus exposure and HLA in healthy donors. The study, taken as a whole, reports: A later analysis reportedly identified an Asian-associated ancestry cluster as carrying fewer N-insertions than the approximately 670-donor mean.

The PCR had 60 Vbeta and 13 Jbeta primers. The assay was immunoSEQ multiplex PCR, and TCRdb's table has in-frame clones only and misses some. Counted here are around 130,000 clones, roughly 80% occurring once; the ten biggest clones make up roughly 4%. J gave up 2 bases and V 0 bases, and 4 bases lay outside the gene matches. The CDR3 runs to 16 residues. Germline-derived CDR1 and CDR2 are LGHNA and YSLEER. About this clone: Antigen specificity is unknown.

V is TRBV4-3 and J is TRBJ2-1, with 7 bases that match TRBD2. The sequenced material came from PBMCs. This TCR was sampled from a woman between 35 and 50 years old in good health and CMV-seronegative. The chain's CDR3 is CASSQEGLGTYNEQFF. In DNA, the CDR3 is TGCGCCAGCAGCCAAGAAGGACTAGGCACCTACAATGAGCAGTTCTTC.